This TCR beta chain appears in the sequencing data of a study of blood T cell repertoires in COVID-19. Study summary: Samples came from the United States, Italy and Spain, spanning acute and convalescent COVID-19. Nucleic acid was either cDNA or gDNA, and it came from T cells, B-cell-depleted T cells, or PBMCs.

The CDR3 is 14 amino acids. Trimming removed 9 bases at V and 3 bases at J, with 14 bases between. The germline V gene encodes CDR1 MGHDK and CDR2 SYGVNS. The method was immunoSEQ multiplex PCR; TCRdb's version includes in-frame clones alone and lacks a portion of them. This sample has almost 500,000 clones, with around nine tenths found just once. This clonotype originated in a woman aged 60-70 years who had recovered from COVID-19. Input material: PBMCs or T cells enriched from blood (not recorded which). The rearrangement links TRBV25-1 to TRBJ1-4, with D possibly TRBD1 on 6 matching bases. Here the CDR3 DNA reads TGTGCCAGTAGAGACAGGAACTCTAATGAAAAACTGTTTTTT. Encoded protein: CASRDRNSNEKLFF.